The sequence of this T cell receptor (beta chain) was determined in a study of T cells in Graves' hyperthyroidism and ophthalmopathy. The overall study: The blood sample was taken at first diagnosis, before treatment began.

Study-level results: Ophthalmopathy was told apart from stable hyperthyroidism by a 13 V-J model.

This CDR3 has 16 amino acids. The trim removed 7 bases at V and 4 bases at J, leaving 13 bases unmatched. Germline CDR1 SGHDT, CDR2 YYEEEE. Only a few counts were recorded for this clonotype. What it binds is unknown. Using RNA transcripts as the source, TCR beta CDR3 regions were amplified. HTBI primers drove first-round RT-PCR of the TCR CDR3. TCRdb reanalysed the multiplex PCR reads using MiXCR and keeps one entry per CDR3 protein. The data contain about 200,000 distinct CDR3 sequences, about a sixth of them singletons. The specimen was blood. The receptor comes from a woman aged 45 to 65 with Graves' hyperthyroidism. The chain has TRBV5-6 and TRBJ2-1; the match to TRBD1 covers 8 bases. CDR3 sequence (DNA): TGTGCCAGCGGCACCGGACAGGGAAGGATTTACAATGAGCAGTTCTTC. Translation gives CASGTGQGRIYNEQFF.